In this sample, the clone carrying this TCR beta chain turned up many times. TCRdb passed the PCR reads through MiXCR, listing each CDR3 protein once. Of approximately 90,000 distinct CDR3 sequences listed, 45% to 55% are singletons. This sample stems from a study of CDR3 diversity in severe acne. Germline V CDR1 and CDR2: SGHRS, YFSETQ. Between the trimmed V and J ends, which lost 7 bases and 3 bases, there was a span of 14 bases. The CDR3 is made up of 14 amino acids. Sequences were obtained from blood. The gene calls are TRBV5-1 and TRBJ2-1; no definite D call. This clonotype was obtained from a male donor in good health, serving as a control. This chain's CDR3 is CASLGIGSYNEQFF. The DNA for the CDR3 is TGCGCCAGCTTGGGAATAGGAAGCTACAATGAGCAGTTCTTC.